This T cell receptor beta chain emerged from a study of early T cells in non-severe SARS-CoV-2 infection. In TCRdb, the 5' RACE reads were re-called with MiXCR into one record per CDR3 protein. This sample has fewer than 80,000 distinct CDR3 sequences, with approximately 9.2% found just once. Germline V gene sequence: CDR1 KGHSH, CDR2 LQKENI. CDR3 length: 15 amino acids. V lost 3 bases to trimming and J lost 1 base, with 10 bases between them. A single count supports this clonotype. The chain uses TRBV18 and TRBJ1-5; tentatively, D is TRBD1 (5 bases). The material sequenced was whole blood, taken at baseline. The clonotype was recovered from an adult who was a healthcare worker with PCR-confirmed SARS-CoV-2 infection or an uninfected control (not recorded which). Here the CDR3 DNA reads TGTGCCAGCTCACCGGGGCGACCGAGCAATCAGCCCCAGCATTTT. Protein product: CASSPGRPSNQPQHF.